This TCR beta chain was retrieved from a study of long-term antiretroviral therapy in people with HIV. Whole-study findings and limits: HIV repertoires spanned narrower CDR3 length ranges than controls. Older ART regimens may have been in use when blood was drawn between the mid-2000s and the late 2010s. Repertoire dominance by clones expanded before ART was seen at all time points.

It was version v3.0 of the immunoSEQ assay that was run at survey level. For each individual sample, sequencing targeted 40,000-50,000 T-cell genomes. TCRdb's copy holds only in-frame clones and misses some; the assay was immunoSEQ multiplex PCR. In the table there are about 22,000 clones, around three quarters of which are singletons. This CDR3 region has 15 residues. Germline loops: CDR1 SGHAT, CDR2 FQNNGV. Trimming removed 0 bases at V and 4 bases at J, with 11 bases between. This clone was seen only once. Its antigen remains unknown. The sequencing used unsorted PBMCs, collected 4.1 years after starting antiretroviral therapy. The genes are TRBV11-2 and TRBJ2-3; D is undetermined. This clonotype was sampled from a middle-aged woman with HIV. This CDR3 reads CASSLDLSFADTQYF. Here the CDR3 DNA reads TGTGCCAGCAGCTTAGATCTTAGTTTCGCAGATACGCAGTATTTT.